Reported below is one T cell receptor beta chain. The data are from a study of cytomegalovirus exposure and HLA in healthy donors. CDR1 and CDR2 from the germline V gene are SNHLY and FYNNEI. V shed 5 bases and J 4 bases; nucleotides not matched to a gene: 3. This CDR3 is built from 13 residues. Assay used: immunoSEQ multiplex PCR; TCRdb lists only in-frame clones, some missing. The sample comprises roughly 300,000 clones, 86% of which are singletons, and about 0.8% rests with the top ten. This sequence was found in a woman aged 18-29 years in good health and CMV-seronegative. V gene TRBV2 combines with J gene TRBJ1-1, with 8 bases fitting TRBD1. The sequenced sample was PBMCs. The CDR3: CASSPQGGTEAFF. The CDR3 DNA reads as TGTGCCAGCAGTCCACAGGGGGGCACTGAAGCTTTCTTT.